This T cell receptor beta chain was recovered during a study of T cell responses to AZD1222 COVID-19 vaccine. Study observations and caveats: There were repertoire samples only from the period after the peak T cell response. Only a handful of AZD1222 recipients, several in all, had baseline seropositivity.

On this clone itself: Antigen unknown.

The CDR3 runs to 18 residues. Germline loops: CDR1 LGHDT, CDR2 YNNKEL (reference sequence). V was shortened by 5 bases and J by 0 bases, with 17 bases between the two germline ends. Data came from immunoSEQ multiplex PCR; TCRdb stores just in-frame clones and leaves some out. The table has 57,000 or so clones, approximately 85% seen once. This specimen consisted of peripheral blood, obtained 28 days after the second AZD1222 dose. The chain joins TRBV3-1 (or the pseudogene TRBV3-2) to TRBJ1-6; no firm D call. The origin of this receptor is an adult who received the AZD1222 COVID-19 vaccine. CDR3 DNA: TGTGCCAGCAGCTACCGCGATCCCCGGGCCTCCTATAATTCACCCCTCCACTTT. Protein sequence: CASSYRDPRASYNSPLHF.